The rows below give T cell receptor beta chains drawn from one sample of a study of beta chain features in type 1 diabetes. The assay was immunoSEQ multiplex PCR, and TCRdb's table has in-frame clones only and misses some. This table has 300,000 or so clones, approximately 15% appearing once. Sequencing was carried out using naive CD4+ T cells from blood. These receptors were taken from a woman between 18 and 29 years old with type 1 diabetes. The CDR3 runs from the conserved cysteine through the conserved F or W. Each record gives: J gene, V gene, CDR3 protein.

TRBJ2-1 TRBV9 CASSVVPYGAGGGNEQFF
TRBJ2-7 TRBV5-1 CASSFAPGQGSYEQYF
TRBJ2-7 TRBV5-4 CASSLGPGGPEEQYF
TRBJ2-5 TRBV7-8 CASSLRLAGGPETQYF
TRBJ2-1 TRBV7-2 CASNAGGGYNEQFF
TRBJ1-1 TRBV18 CASSKGQTNTEAFF
TRBJ2-2 TRBV5-1 CASSLAATTNTGELFF
TRBJ1-2 TRBV2 CASSTGQGPNYGYTF
TRBJ1-2 TRBV19 CASSTGFWNYGYTF
TRBJ2-5 TRBV11-2 CASSLTSGSGQETQYF
TRBJ1-1 TRBV29-1 CSVDGQGTEAFF
TRBJ1-5 TRBV6-5 CASSPADSRNQPQHF
TRBJ2-3 TRBV5-1 CASSLGQVYTDTQYF
TRBJ1-1 TRBV5-4 CASSLESTLNTEAFF
TRBJ1-3 TRBV18 CASSPRQGSGNTIYF
TRBJ2-3 TRBV19 CASSILGSGADTQYF
TRBJ2-1 TRBV18 CASSPRGLAGAHEQFF
TRBJ1-5 TRBV7-9 CASSPGVHLGPQHF
TRBJ1-2 TRBV6-6 CASRKPGQGAATF
TRBJ2-5 TRBV7-9 CASSLGLPQETQYF
TRBJ2-1 TRBV11-3 CASSRDRRSSYNEQFF
TRBJ2-5 TRBV5-1 CASSLNFSGVGSQETQYF
TRBJ2-7 TRBV19 CASSIGQPYEQYF
TRBJ2-1 TRBV5-1 CASRDLTSGSGNEQFF
TRBJ1-5 TRBV2 CASSDYFRGKVFF
TRBJ2-1 TRBV18 CASSSGGDEQFF
TRBJ2-5 TRBV11-3 CASSGRLAGVQETQYF
TRBJ2-1 TRBV14 CASSPRWTAAYNEQFF
TRBJ1-5 TRBV7-2 CASSDIFSNQPQHF
TRBJ2-7 TRBV19 CASSLQEGSYEQYF
TRBJ1-2 TRBV6-5 CASSQAQGGGYTF
TRBJ1-2 TRBV11-2 CASTLAGSNYGYTF
TRBJ2-6 TRBV19 CASSGPGDSGANVLTF
TRBJ2-3 TRBV2 CASKEGTGFSTDTQYF
TRBJ1-2 TRBV5-6 CASSLAGPYGYTF
TRBJ1-1 TRBV11-1 CASSPAGRVAFF
TRBJ2-3 TRBV2 CASSYYGGSTDTQYF
TRBJ2-3 TRBV9 CASSAVAGADTQYF